This T cell receptor (beta chain) was captured in a study of PD-1 blockade in classical Hodgkin lymphoma. Regarding the study as a whole: CD4+ but not CD8+ TCR diversity rose significantly by C4D1. Anyone who began nivolumab under 1 year after ASCT was excluded.

The protocol was immunoSEQ multiplex PCR, while the TCRdb copy is restricted to in-frame clones and leaves out a portion. The sample holds some 8,500 clones; around 81% are singletons and the top ten take about an eighth. V lost 4 bases, J lost 8 bases, and 8 bases lay in between. The CDR3 spans 12 residues. Germline CDR1 SEHNR, CDR2 FQNEAQ (reference sequence). With no exception, relapse followed autologous stem cell transplantation in all patients, and brentuximab vedotin exposure varied. Negative magnetic selection isolated CD4+ T cells from thawed PBMCs. This clone was observed a handful of times. What it recognizes is unknown.

The rearrangement links TRBV7-9 to TRBJ2-2; unclear D gene. The TCR was taken from a human donor with classical Hodgkin lymphoma. The material sequenced was CD4+ T cells from blood, taken at baseline. The CDR3 DNA follows: TGTGCCAGCAGCTCAAAACCAGGGGAGCTGTTTTTT. Protein product: CASSSKPGELFF.